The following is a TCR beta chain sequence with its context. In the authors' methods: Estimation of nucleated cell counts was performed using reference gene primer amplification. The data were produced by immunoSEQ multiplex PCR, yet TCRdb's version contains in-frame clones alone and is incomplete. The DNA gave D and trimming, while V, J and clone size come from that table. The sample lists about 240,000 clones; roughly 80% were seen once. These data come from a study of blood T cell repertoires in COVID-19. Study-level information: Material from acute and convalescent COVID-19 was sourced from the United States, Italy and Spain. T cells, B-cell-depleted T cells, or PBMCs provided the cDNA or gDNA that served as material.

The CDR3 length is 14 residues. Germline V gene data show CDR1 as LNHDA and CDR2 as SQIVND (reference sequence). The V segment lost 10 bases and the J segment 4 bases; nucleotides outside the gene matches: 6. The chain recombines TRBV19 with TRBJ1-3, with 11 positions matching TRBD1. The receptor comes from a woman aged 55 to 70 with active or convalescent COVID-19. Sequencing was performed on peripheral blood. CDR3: CATMGQGEGNTIYF. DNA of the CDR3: TGTGCCACAATGGGACAGGGGGAAGGAAACACCATATATTTT.